This is a list of T cell receptor beta chains from one sample in a study of blood T cells in healthy people across ages. TCRdb fed the 5' RACE reads into MiXCR, producing one record per CDR3 protein. The sample includes about 380,000 distinct CDR3 sequences, 45% to 65% seen only once; the top ten take around 53%. Sample: blood. These receptors came from a man in his 60s in good health. CDR3s include the opening cysteine and the closing phenylalanine or tryptophan. The D gene is left open where the match is weak. Some rows have no size entry. The others give once, few or many, or a class for an expanded clone.

V gene	CDR3 length	D gene	clone size	J gene	CDR3 DNA	CDR3 protein
TRBV7-2	20	TRBD2	.	TRBJ2-7	TGTGCCAGCAGCTTAGGTTTAACTAGCGGGAGGTCAGGACCATCCTACGAGCAGTACTTC	CASSLGLTSGRSGPSYEQYF
TRBV20-1	14	.	.	TRBJ1-2	TGCAGTGCTAGAGATCTGGGCAATAACTATGGCTACACCTTC	CSARDLGNNYGYTF
TRBV6-2/TRBV6-3	12	.	.	TRBJ1-2	TGTGCCAGCAGCGGGAACAGGGAGTTGTGCACCTTC	CASSGNRELCTF
TRBV4-2	18	.	.	TRBJ2-3	TGTGCCAGTAGCGAATCAGAGGCGCGAACTCGTAGCACAGATACGCAGTATTTT	CASSESEARTRSTDTQYF
TRBV21-1	16	.	.	TRBJ2-5	TGTGCCAGCAGCAAAGAGAGGGAAGCAGCCCAAGAGACCCAGTACTTC	CASSKEREAAQETQYF
TRBV11-2	14	.	.	TRBJ1-2	TGTGCCAGCAGCGGGAGGGGCAGTAGCTATGGCTACACCTTC	CASSGRGSSYGYTF
TRBV7-2	16	.	few	TRBJ1-5	TGTGCCAGCAGCTTAGATTATGGGGGAAGCAATCAGCCCCAGCATTTT	CASSLDYGGSNQPQHF
TRBV7-2	17	TRBD1	.	TRBJ2-3	TGTGCCAGCAGGAACTTTCCTATGTTGAACGCAGGGGGTACGCAGTATTTT	CASRNFPMLNAGGTQYF
TRBV25-1	14	.	.	TRBJ2-7	TGTGCCAGCAGGTGGGGGAGAGGACCCTACGAGCAGTACTTC	CASRWGRGPYEQYF
TRBV5-1	19	TRBD2	.	TRBJ2-4	TGCGCCAGCAGCTTGATCCCCAGCGGGGGGGCCAGGATGGAAAACATTCAGTACTTC	CASSLIPSGGARMENIQYF
TRBV20-1	16	TRBD1	.	TRBJ1-5	TGCAGTGTTAGAGCAGACAGGGGGCGAAACAATCAGCCCCAGCATTTT	CSVRADRGRNNQPQHF
TRBV11-2	17	.	.	TRBJ1-2	TGTGCCAGCAGCCCCATCCGGGCTTACCAAGGGGGAGGTGGCTACACCTTC	CASSPIRAYQGGGGYTF
TRBV5-5	12	.	.	TRBJ2-1	TGTGCCAGCAGCCTGGGGCTCCATGAGCAGTTCTTC	CASSLGLHEQFF
TRBV7-8	13	.	.	TRBJ2-5	TGTGCCATCTTAACTCTGGGGGAAAAGACCCAGTACTTC	CAILTLGEKTQYF
TRBV20-1	15	TRBD1	.	TRBJ2-3	TGCAGTGCTTTCCGCCGGACAGGGGGCGTGGATACGCAGTATTTT	CSAFRRTGGVDTQYF
TRBV5-1	15	TRBD1	few	TRBJ2-7	TGCGCCAGCAGTCTCGGGACAGGGGAAGCCTACGAGCAGTACTTC	CASSLGTGEAYEQYF
TRBV3-1	19	.	many	TRBJ2-1	TGTGCCAGCAGCCAAGGAGGTCTAGCCCCTAGGTCGTCCTACAATGAGCAGTTCTTC	CASSQGGLAPRSSYNEQFF
TRBV11-3	16	.	few	TRBJ2-1	TGTGCCAGCAGCGCAGGCGGGCGGGCTTCCTACAATGAGCAGTTCTTC	CASSAGGRASYNEQFF
TRBV29-1	15	.	few	TRBJ2-7	TGCAGCGTTGAAGAGCCGGACCGACCTACCTACGAGCAGTACTTC	CSVEEPDRPTYEQYF
TRBV4-2	15	.	few	TRBJ2-3	TGTGCCAGCAGCCAAGAAACGAGTAGGGCAGATACGCAGTATTTT	CASSQETSRADTQYF
TRBV2	13	TRBD2	.	TRBJ2-7	TGTGCCAGCAGTGGCGGCGGGAGCTACGAGCAGTACTTC	CASSGGGSYEQYF
TRBV7-2	17	TRBD2	many	TRBJ2-3	TGTGCCAGCAGCTCGGGAGGCGGGTTTTTTAGCACAGATACGCAGTATTTT	CASSSGGGFFSTDTQYF
TRBV14	16	.	.	TRBJ2-1	TGTGCCAGCAGCGTACAGAGGTTGAGTACCTACAATGAGCAGTTCTTC	CASSVQRLSTYNEQFF
TRBV20-1	11	TRBD2	.	TRBJ2-7	TGCAGTGGTGGGACTAGCTACGAGCAGTACTTC	CSGGTSYEQYF
TRBV12-3/TRBV12-4	15	TRBD2	once	TRBJ2-5	TGTGCCAGCAGTTTATCCCCGGGAGGCCCAGAGACCCAGTACTTC	CASSLSPGGPETQYF
TRBV30	11	.	.	TRBJ2-3	TGTGCCTGGTCTAGCACAGATACGCAGTATTTT	CAWSSTDTQYF
TRBV30	14	.	.	TRBJ1-1	TGTGCCTGGAGTAGGGGGGTCTTAGGGACTGAAGCTTTCTTT	CAWSRGVLGTEAFF
TRBV28	15	.	.	TRBJ1-5	TGTGCCAGCAGTTTAGGAACCATGGCCAATCAGCCCCAGCATTTT	CASSLGTMANQPQHF
TRBV25-1	16	TRBD1	.	TRBJ1-1	TGTGCCATCAGTGAACCCGGACAGGGGGCGAGCACTGAAGCTTTCTTT	CAISEPGQGASTEAFF
TRBV4-1	17	TRBD2	few	TRBJ2-5	TGCGCCAGCAGCCACCCCGGGGGACTAGCGGGACCCCATGAGCAGTACTTC	CASSHPGGLAGPHEQYF
TRBV6-6	12	.	.	TRBJ2-1	TGTGCCGCGGCGAGGGGCCAAAATGAGCAGTTCTTC	CAAARGQNEQFF
TRBV11-1	15	TRBD2	many	TRBJ2-2	TGTGCCAGCAGCCCCCTAGCGGGACCCACCGGGGAGCTGTTTTTT	CASSPLAGPTGELFF
TRBV20-1	12	.	.	TRBJ1-4	TGCAGTGCTGGTCCGGGAAGTGAAAAACTGTTTTTT	CSAGPGSEKLFF
TRBV7-9	16	.	many	TRBJ2-7	TGTGCCAGCAGCTTAGAGTTTGCTATCAGACCCTACGAGCAGTACTTC	CASSLEFAIRPYEQYF
TRBV6-6	12	.	few	TRBJ2-5	TGTGCCAGCAGATCCAGGAGAGAGACCCAGTACTTC	CASRSRRETQYF
TRBV27	16	TRBD2	.	TRBJ2-1	TGTGCCAGCAGTTTAGGCCCCGGGACTAGTGGGCATGAGCAGTTCTTC	CASSLGPGTSGHEQFF
TRBV20-1	14	.	.	TRBJ1-2	TGCAGTGCTGCCGCCTTGGACACGAACTATGGCTACACCTTC	CSAAALDTNYGYTF
TRBV7-2	15	TRBD1	.	TRBJ1-6	TGTGCCAGCAGCCGGGGACAGGGGATTGGTTCACCCCTCCACTTT	CASSRGQGIGSPLHF
TRBV6-4	13	.	once	TRBJ2-1	TGTGCCAGCAGCGTGGAACTCCACAATGAGCAGTTCTTC	CASSVELHNEQFF
TRBV6-2/TRBV6-3	12	TRBD2	.	TRBJ2-7	TGTGCCAGCAGTCGGACTAGCTCGGAGCAGTACTTC	CASSRTSSEQYF
TRBV2	15	.	.	TRBJ2-4	TGTGCCAGCAGTGATCGTGTGGGGGCGCGGGACAAGCAGTACTTC	CASSDRVGARDKQYF
TRBV9	15	.	.	TRBJ2-7	TGTGCCAGCAGCGTAGCCGCAGGGAGTCCCTACGAGCAGTACTTC	CASSVAAGSPYEQYF
TRBV7-9	15	.	many	TRBJ2-5	TGTGCCAGCAGCTTAGGCCTCCCCGGGGAAGAGACCCAGTACTTC	CASSLGLPGEETQYF
TRBV3-1	13	.	.	TRBJ1-6	TGTGCCAGCAGCCAAGTACATAATTCACCCCTCCACTTT	CASSQVHNSPLHF
TRBV29-1	14	.	few	TRBJ2-4	TGCAGCGTTGAAGACAGGGTGGCCAAAAACATTCAGTACTTC	CSVEDRVAKNIQYF
TRBV7-8	15	.	.	TRBJ2-1	TGTGCCAGCAGCCCCCTTCTTCCAACCGACAATGAGCAGTTCTTC	CASSPLLPTDNEQFF
TRBV20-1	15	TRBD2	few	TRBJ2-7	TGCAGTGCTAGAGAACTAGCGGGGGACTCCTACGAGCAGTACTTC	CSARELAGDSYEQYF
TRBV25-1	13	.	.	TRBJ1-1	TGTGCCAGCAGCGTCTTCACCGACACTGAAGCTTTCTTT	CASSVFTDTEAFF
TRBV5-1	15	.	.	TRBJ1-4	TGCGCCAGCAGCTTGACCGCTGCAAAGGGTGAAAAACTGTTTTTT	CASSLTAAKGEKLFF
TRBV7-3	13	.	.	TRBJ2-5	TGTGCCAGCGGCTTAATCGCAACTGAGACCCAGTACTTC	CASGLIATETQYF
TRBV7-3	16	TRBD2	.	TRBJ2-6	TGTGCCAGCAGCTCCCGGACTAGTTCAGGGGCCAACGTCCTGACTTTC	CASSSRTSSGANVLTF
TRBV20-1	12	.	many	TRBJ2-5	TGCAGTGCTAGAATCAGGGCGGAGACCCAGTACTTC	CSARIRAETQYF
TRBV7-2	18	TRBD1	.	TRBJ2-6	TGTGCCAGCAGCTTATGGACAGGGGGCGCCTCGGGGGCCAACGTCCTGACTTTC	CASSLWTGGASGANVLTF
TRBV3-1	14	.	few	TRBJ1-2	TGTGCCAGCAGCCGCAACAGGGTCGGGTATGGCTACACCTTC	CASSRNRVGYGYTF
TRBV29-1	14	.	few	TRBJ1-2	TGCAGCGTTGAAAGTGCGGGGGCGTCTCGTGGCTACACCTTC	CSVESAGASRGYTF